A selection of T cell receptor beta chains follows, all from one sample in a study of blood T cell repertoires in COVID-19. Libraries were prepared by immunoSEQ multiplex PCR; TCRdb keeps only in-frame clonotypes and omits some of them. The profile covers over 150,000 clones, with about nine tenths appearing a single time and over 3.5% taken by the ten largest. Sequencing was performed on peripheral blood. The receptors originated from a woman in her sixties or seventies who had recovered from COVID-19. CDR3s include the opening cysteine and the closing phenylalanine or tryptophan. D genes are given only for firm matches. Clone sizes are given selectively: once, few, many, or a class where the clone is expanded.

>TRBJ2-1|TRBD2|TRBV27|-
TGTGCCAGCAGTTCACTCGGGCGGGGGGGCAGGAATGAGCAGTTCTTC
CASSSLGRGGRNEQFF
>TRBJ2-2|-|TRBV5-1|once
TGCGCCAGCAGCCTCCCAGCAGGGGACACCGGGGAGCTGTTTTTT
CASSLPAGDTGELFF
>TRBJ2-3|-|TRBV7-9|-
TGTGCCAGCAGCTTAGGGGCGGGGCCCACAGATACGCAGTATTTT
CASSLGAGPTDTQYF
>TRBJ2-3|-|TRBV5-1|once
TGCGCCAGCAGCAAAGCAGGGGAGACGCAGTATTTT
CASSKAGETQYF
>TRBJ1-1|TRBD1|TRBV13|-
TGTGCCAGCAGCCACAGGGGTAGGAACACTGAAGCTTTCTTT
CASSHRGRNTEAFF
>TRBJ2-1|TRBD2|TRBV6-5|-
TGTGCCAGCAGTTACTCTGGGCGGGGGTATGAGCAGTTCTTC
CASSYSGRGYEQFF
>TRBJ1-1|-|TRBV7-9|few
TGTGCCAGCAGCTTTACTTCGATGAACACTGAAGCTTTCTTT
CASSFTSMNTEAFF
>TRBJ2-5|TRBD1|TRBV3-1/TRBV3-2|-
TGTGCCAGCAGCCCCCAGGGGGCCCGGGAGACCCAGTACTTC
CASSPQGARETQYF
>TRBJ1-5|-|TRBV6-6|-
TGTGCCAGCAGTTACAATAGACAGAATCAGCCCCAGCATTTT
CASSYNRQNQPQHF
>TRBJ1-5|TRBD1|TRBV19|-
TGTGCCAGTAGTAGGGACAGAAATAGCAATCAGCCCCAGCATTTT
CASSRDRNSNQPQHF
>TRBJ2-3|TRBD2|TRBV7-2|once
TGTGCCAGCAGCCCAAGCGGGGGCACAGATACGCAGTATTTT
CASSPSGGTDTQYF
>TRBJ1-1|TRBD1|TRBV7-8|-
TGTGCCAGCAGCTCTCGCGGGGGACAGGTAATAGGCACTGAAGCTTTCTTT
CASSSRGGQVIGTEAFF
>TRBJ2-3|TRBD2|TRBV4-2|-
TGTGCCAGCAGCCAAGGGACTAGCGGAGATACGCAGTATTTT
CASSQGTSGDTQYF
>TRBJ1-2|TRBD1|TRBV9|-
TGTGCCAGCAGCTTGGGACAGGGGATAGGGGGCTATGGCTACACCTTC
CASSLGQGIGGYGYTF
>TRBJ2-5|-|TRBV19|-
TGTGCCAGTAGTATTGGTAACAGCCAAGAGACCCAGTACTTC
CASSIGNSQETQYF
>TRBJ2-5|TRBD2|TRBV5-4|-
TGTGCCAGCAGACGGACTAGCGGGGAAGAGACCCAGTACTTC
CASRRTSGEETQYF
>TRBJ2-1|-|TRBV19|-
TGTGCCAGTAGTATAGGGTACAGGAACAATGAGCAGTTCTTC
CASSIGYRNNEQFF
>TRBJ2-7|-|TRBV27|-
TGTGCCAGCAGTTTACGGGTTCCGGGATACGAGCAGTACTTC
CASSLRVPGYEQYF
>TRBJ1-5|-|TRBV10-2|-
TGCGCCAGCAGTGACCTGGCCCTTACAAATAGCAATCAGCCCCAGCATTTT
CASSDLALTNSNQPQHF
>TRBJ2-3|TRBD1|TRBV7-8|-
TGTGCCAGCAGCTTACGTCGGGACAGGGGGCAGACAGATACGCAGTATTTT
CASSLRRDRGQTDTQYF
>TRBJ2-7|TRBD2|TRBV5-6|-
TGTGCCAGCAGCTTGGGGGGGACTAGCAGTTACGAGCAGTACTTC
CASSLGGTSSYEQYF
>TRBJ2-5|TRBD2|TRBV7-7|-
TGTGCTAGCAGCTTAAACGGGGGGATCCAAGAGACCCAGTACTTC
CASSLNGGIQETQYF
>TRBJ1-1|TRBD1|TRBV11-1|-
TGTGCCAGCAGCCCCCAAGGAAGGACAGGGCTCACTGAAGCTTTCTTT
CASSPQGRTGLTEAFF